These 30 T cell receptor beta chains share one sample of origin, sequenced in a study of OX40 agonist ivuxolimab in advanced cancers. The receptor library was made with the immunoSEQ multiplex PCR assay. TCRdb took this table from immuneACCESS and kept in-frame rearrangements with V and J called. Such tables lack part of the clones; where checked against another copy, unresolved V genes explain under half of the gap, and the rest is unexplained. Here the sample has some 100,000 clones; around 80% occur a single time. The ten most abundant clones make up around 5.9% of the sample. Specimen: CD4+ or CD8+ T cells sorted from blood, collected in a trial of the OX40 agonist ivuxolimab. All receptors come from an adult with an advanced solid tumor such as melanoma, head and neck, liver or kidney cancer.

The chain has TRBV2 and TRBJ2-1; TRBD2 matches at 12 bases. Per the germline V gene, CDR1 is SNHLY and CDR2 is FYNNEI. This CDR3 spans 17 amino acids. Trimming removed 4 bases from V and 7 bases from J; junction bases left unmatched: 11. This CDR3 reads CASSGASGRAGGNEQFF. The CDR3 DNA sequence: TGTGCCAGCAGTGGAGCTAGCGGGAGGGCCGGAGGAAATGAGCAGTTCTTC.

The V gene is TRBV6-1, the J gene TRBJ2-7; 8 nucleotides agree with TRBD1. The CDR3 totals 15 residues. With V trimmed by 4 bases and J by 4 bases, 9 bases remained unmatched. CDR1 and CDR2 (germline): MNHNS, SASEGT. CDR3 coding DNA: TGTGCCAGCAGTGGATCCCGGGACAGGCATTACGAGCAGTACTTC. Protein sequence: CASSGSRDRHYEQYF.

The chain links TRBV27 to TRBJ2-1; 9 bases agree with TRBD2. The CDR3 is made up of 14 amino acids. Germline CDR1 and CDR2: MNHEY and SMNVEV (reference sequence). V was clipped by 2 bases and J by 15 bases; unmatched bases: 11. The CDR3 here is CASSLAGGRGGAFF. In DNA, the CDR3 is TGTGCCAGCAGTTTAGCGGGAGGGCGCGGGGGCGCGTTCTTC.

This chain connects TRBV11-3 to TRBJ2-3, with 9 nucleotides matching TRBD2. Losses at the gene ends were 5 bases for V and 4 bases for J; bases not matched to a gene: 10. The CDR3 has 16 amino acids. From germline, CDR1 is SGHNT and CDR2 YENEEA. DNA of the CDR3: TGTGCCAGCAGCCAGTTAGCGGGAGAAGGGGCAGATACGCAGTATTTT. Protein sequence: CASSQLAGEGADTQYF.

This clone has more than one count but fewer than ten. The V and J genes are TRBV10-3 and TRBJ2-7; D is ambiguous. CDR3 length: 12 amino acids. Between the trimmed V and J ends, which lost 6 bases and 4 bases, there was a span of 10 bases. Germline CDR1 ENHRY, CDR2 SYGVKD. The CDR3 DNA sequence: TGTGCCATCAGGGACGTTTCGTACGAGCAGTACTTC. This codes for CAIRDVSYEQYF.

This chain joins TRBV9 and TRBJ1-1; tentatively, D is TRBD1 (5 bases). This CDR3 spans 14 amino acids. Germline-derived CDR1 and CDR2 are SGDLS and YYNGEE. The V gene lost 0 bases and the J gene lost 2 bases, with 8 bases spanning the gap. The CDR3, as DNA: TGTGCCAGCAGCGTAGGACAGACCAACACTGAAGCTTTCTTT. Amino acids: CASSVGQTNTEAFF.

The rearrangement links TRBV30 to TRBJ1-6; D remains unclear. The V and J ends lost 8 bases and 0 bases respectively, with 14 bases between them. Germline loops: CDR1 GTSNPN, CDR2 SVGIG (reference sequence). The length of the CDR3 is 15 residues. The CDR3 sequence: CALRAGSSYNSPLHF. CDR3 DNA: TGTGCCCTCCGCGCGGGGAGCTCCTATAATTCACCCCTCCACTTT.

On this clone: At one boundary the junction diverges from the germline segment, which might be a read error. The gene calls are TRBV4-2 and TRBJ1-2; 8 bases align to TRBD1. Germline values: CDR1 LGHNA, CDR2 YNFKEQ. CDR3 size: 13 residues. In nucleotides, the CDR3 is TGTGCCAGCAGCCAAGATTTAACAGGGGGGCGCGCCTTC. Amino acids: CASSQDLTGGRAF.

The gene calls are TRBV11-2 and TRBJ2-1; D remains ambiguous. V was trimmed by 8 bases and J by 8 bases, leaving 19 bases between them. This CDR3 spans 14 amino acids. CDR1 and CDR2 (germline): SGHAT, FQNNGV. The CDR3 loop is CASYGSPYVYEQFF. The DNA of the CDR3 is TGTGCCAGCTACGGGTCCCCCTATGTGTATGAGCAGTTCTTC.

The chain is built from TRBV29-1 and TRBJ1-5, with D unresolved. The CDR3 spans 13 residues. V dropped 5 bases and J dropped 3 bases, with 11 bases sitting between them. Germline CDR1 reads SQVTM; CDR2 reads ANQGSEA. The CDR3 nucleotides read TGCAGCGTTTGGCCGGGCCACAATCAGCCCCAGCATTTT. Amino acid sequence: CSVWPGHNQPQHF. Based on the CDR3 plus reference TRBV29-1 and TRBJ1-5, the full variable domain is SAVISQKPSRDICQRGTSLTIQCQVDSQVTMMFWYRQQPGQSLTLIATANQGSEATYESGFVIDKFPISRPNLTFSTLTVSNMSPEDSSIYLCSVWPGHNQPQHFGDGTRLSIL.

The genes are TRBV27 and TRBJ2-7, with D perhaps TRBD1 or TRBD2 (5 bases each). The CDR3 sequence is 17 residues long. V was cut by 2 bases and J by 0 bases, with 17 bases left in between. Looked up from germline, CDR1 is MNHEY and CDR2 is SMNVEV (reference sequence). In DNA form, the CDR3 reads TGTGCCAGCAGTTTAGCGTCGATCAGGGAGCTCTCCTACGAGCAGTACTTC. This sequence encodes CASSLASIRELSYEQYF.

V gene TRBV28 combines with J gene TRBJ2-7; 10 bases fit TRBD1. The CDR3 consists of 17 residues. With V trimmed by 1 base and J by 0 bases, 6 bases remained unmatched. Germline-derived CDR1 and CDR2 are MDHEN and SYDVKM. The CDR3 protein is CASSLSGTGDYSYEQYF. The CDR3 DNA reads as TGTGCCAGCAGTTTATCCGGGACAGGGGACTACTCCTACGAGCAGTACTTC. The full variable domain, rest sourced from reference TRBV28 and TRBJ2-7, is DVKVTQSSRYLVKRTGEKVFLECVQDMDHENMFWYRQDPGLGLRLIYFSYDVKMKEKGDIPEGYSVSREKKERFSLILESASTNQTSMYLCASSLSGTGDYSYEQYFGPGTRLTVT.

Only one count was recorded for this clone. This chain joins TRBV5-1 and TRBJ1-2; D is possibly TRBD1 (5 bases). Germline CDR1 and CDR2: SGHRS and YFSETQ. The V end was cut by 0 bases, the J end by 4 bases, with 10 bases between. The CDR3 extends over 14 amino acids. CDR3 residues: CASSLGRGGYGYTF. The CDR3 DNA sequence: TGCGCCAGCAGCTTGGGTAGGGGCGGCTATGGCTACACCTTC.

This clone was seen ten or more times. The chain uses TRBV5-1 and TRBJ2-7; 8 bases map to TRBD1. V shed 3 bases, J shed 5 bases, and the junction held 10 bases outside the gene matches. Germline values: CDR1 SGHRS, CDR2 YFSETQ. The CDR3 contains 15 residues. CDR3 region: CASSSQTDRAHEQYF. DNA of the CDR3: TGCGCCAGCAGCTCACAAACGGACAGGGCGCACGAGCAGTACTTC.

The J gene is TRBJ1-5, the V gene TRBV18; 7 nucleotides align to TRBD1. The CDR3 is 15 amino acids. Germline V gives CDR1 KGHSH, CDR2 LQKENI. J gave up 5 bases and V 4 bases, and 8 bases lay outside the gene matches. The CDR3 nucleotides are TGTGCCAGCTCACAGAACCAAGGGGGCGATCAGCCCCAGCATTTT. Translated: CASSQNQGGDQPQHF.

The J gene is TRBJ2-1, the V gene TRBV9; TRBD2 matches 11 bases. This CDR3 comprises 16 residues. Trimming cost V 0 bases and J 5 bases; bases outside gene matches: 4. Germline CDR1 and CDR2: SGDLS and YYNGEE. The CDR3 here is CASSVGPSGRHNEQFF. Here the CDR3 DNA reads TGTGCCAGCAGCGTAGGTCCTAGCGGGAGGCACAATGAGCAGTTCTTC.

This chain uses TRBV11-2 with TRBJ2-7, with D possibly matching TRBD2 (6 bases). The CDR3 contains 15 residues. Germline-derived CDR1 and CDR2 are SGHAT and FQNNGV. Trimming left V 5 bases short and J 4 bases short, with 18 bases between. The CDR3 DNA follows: TGTGCCAGCAGCCTGGACTACGGCGAACAATACGAGCAGTACTTC. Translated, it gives CASSLDYGEQYEQYF.

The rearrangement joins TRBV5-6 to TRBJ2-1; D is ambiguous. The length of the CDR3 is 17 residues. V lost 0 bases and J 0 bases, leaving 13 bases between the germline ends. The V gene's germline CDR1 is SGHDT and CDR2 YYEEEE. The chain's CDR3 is CASSLGPPPSSYNEQFF. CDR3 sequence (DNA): TGTGCCAGCAGCTTGGGACCTCCCCCTAGCTCCTACAATGAGCAGTTCTTC.

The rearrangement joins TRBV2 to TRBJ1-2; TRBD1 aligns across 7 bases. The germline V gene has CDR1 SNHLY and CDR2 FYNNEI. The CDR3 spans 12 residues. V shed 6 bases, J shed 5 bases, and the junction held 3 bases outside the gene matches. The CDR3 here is CASRGTAYGYTF. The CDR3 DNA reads TGTGCCAGCAGGGGGACAGCTTATGGCTACACCTTC.

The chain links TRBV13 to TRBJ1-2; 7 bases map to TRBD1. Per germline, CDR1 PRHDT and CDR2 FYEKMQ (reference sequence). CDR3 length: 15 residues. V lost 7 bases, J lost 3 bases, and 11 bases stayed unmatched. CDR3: CASTPGTAMDYGYTF. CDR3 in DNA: TGTGCCAGCACCCCCGGGACAGCGATGGACTATGGCTACACCTTC.

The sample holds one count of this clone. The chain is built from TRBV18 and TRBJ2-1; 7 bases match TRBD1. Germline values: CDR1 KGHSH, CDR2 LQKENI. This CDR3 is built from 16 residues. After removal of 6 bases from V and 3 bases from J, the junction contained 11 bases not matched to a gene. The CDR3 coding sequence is TGTGCCAGCTCGCCCCCCAGCGCAGGGGGCTACAATGAGCAGTTCTTC. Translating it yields CASSPPSAGGYNEQFF.

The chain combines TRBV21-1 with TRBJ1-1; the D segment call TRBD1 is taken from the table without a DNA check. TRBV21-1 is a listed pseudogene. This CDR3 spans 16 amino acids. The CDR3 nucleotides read TGTGCCAGCGGCCAGGACAGGGACCGTCGTTGTGGTGAAGCTTTCTTT. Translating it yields CASGQDRDRRCGEAFF.

The CDR3 loop reads CASSSMDRNYGYTF. The CDR3, as DNA: TGTGCCAGCAGCTCCATGGACCGTAACTATGGCTACACCTTC. V usage is TRBV6-6 and J usage is TRBJ1-2; D is ambiguous. The ends were cut back, 6 bases at V and 1 base at J, with 12 bases in the middle. This CDR3 is built from 14 residues. The germline V gene encodes CDR1 MNHNY and CDR2 SVGAGI (reference sequence).

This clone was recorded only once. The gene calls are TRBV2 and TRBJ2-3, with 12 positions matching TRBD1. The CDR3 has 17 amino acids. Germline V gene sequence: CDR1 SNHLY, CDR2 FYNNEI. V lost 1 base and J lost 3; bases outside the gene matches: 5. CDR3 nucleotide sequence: TGTGCCAGCAGTGAAGATAGGGACAGGGGGCTAACAGATACGCAGTATTTT. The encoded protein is CASSEDRDRGLTDTQYF.

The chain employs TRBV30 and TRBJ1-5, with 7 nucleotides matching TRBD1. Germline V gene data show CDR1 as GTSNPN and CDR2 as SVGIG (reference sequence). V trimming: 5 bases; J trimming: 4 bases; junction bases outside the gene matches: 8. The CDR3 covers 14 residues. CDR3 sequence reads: CAWATGQLNQPQHF. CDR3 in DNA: TGTGCCTGGGCAACGGGACAGCTGAATCAGCCCCAGCATTTT.

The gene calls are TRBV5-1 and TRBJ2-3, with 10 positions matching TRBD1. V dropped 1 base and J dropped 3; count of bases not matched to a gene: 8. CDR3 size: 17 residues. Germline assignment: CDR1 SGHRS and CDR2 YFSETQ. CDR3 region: CASSLRGQGTGTDTQYF. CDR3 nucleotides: TGCGCCAGCAGCTTGAGGGGACAGGGGACGGGAACAGATACGCAGTATTTT.

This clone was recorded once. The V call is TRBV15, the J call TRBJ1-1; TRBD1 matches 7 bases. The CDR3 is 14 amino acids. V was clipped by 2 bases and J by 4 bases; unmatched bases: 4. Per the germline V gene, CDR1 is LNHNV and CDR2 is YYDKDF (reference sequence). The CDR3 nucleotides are TGTGCCACCAGCAGAAAGGGGGCTGGCACTGAAGCTTTCTTT. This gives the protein CATSRKGAGTEAFF.

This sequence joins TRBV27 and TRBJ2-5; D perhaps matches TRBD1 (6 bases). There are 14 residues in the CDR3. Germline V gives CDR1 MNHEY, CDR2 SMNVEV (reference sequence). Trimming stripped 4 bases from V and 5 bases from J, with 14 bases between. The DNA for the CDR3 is TGTGCCAGCAGTTGGAAGGGGACATTGGAGACCCAGTACTTC. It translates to CASSWKGTLETQYF.

The CDR3 DNA reads TGCGCCAGCAGCTTGGGGGGAGGTCCCGAGCAGTACTTC. It translates to CASSLGGGPEQYF. This rearrangement joins TRBV5-1 to TRBJ2-7; TRBD2 might be the D (6 bases). The V gene's germline CDR1 is SGHRS and CDR2 YFSETQ. V was pared by 0 bases and J by 6 bases, with 10 bases between. The CDR3 has 13 amino acids.

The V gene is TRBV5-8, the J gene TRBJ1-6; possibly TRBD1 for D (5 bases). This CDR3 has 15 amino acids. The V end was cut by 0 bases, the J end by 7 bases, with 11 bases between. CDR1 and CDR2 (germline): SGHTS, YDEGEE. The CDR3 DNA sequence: TGTGCCAGCAGCTTGGACGGCAGGGCGAATTCACCCCTCCACTTT. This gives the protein CASSLDGRANSPLHF.